This TCR beta chain was identified during a study of blood T cell repertoires in COVID-19. As for the study in general: Acute and convalescent COVID-19 samples came from the United States, Italy and Spain. PBMCs, B-cell-depleted T cells, or T cells provided the cDNA or gDNA that made up the material.

Germline V lookup: CDR1 MNHEY, CDR2 SVGEGT. This CDR3 has 16 residues. Trimming removed 4 bases at V and 1 base at J, with 16 bases between. Per the authors' pipeline: Reference gene primer amplification in the assay estimated nucleated cell counts. Data came from immunoSEQ multiplex PCR; TCRdb stores just in-frame clones and leaves some out. D and trimming come from the DNA, and the V and J calls and clone size come from that table. The table shows roughly 100,000 clones, with 75% to 90% occurring only once. The sequencing sample was made of peripheral blood. This receptor was obtained from a human donor in a cohort sampled during active COVID-19. The V gene is TRBV6-2 or TRBV6-3, the J gene TRBJ1-1; D not certain. The CDR3 spells CASSSLRRRGNTEAFF. CDR3 nucleotides: TGTGCCAGCAGTTCCCTACGTCGACGGGGGAACACTGAAGCTTTCTTT.